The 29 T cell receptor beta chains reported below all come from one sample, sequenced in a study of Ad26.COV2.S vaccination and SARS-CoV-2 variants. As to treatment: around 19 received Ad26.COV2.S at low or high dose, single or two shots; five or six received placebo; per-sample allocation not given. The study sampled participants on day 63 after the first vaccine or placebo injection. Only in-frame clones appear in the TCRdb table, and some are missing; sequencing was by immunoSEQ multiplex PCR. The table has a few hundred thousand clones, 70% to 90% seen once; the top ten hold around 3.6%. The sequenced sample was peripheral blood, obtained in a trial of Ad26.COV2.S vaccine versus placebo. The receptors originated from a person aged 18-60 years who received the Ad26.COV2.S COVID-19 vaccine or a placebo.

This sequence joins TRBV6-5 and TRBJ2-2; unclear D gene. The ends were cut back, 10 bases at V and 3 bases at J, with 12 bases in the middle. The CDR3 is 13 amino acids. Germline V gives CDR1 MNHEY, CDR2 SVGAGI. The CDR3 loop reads CATGAGYTGELFF. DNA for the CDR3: TGTGCCACGGGCGCAGGCTACACCGGGGAGCTGTTTTTT.

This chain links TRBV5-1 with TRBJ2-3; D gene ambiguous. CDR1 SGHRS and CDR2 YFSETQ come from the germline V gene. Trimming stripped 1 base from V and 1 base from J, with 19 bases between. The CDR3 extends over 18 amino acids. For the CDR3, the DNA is TGCGCCAGCAGCTTGAAGAGACAAACGAACTTTGGCACAGATACGCAGTATTTT. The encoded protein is CASSLKRQTNFGTDTQYF.

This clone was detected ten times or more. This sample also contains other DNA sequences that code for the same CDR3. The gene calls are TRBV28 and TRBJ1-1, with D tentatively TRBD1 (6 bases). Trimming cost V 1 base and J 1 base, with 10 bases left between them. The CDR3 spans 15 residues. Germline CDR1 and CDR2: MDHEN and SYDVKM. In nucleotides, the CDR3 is TGTGCCAGCAGTTTATCCGTCAGGGGGAACACTGAAGCTTTCTTT. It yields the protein CASSLSVRGNTEAFF.

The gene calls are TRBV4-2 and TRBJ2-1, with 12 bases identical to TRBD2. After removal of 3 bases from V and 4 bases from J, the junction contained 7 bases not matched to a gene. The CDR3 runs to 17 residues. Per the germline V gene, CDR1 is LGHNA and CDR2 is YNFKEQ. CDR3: CASSHPGLAGTYNEQFF. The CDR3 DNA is TGTGCCAGCAGCCATCCCGGACTAGCGGGGACATACAATGAGCAGTTCTTC.

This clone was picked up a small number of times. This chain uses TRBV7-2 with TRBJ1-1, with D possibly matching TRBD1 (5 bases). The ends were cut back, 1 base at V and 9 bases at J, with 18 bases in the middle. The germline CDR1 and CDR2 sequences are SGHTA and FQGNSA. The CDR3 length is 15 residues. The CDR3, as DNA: TGTGCCAGCAGCTTAGTGACCCGGGGCAAAGGAAAAGCTTTCTTT. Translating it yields CASSLVTRGKGKAFF. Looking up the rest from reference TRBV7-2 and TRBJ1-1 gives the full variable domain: GAGVSQSPSNKVTEKGKDVELRCDPISGHTALYWYRQSLGQGLEFLIYFQGNSAPDKSGLPSDRFSAERTGGSVSTLTIQRTQQEDSAVYLCASSLVTRGKGKAFFGQGTRLTVV.

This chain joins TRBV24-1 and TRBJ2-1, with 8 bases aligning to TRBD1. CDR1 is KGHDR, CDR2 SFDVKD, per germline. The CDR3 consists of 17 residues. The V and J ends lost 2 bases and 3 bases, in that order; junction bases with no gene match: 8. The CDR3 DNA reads TGTGCCACCAGTGATTGGACAGGGAAAACTAACTACAATGAGCAGTTCTTC. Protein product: CATSDWTGKTNYNEQFF.

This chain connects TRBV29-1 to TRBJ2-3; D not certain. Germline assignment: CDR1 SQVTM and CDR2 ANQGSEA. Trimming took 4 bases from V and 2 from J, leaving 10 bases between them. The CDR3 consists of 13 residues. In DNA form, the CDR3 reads TGCAGCGTTGTAGCCGCCGCCACAGATACGCAGTATTTT. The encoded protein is CSVVAAATDTQYF.

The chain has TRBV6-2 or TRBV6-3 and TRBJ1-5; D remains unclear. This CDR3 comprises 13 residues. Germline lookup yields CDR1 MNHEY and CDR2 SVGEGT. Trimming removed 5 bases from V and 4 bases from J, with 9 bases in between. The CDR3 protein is CASSPGRNQPQHF. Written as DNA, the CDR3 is TGTGCCAGCAGTCCCGGGAGAAATCAGCCCCAGCATTTT.

CDR3 in DNA: TGTGCCACCAGTGACCATCGAAGTAATACAGGGGTAAACATTCAGTACTTC. It codes for CATSDHRSNTGVNIQYF. The rearrangement links TRBV24-1 to TRBJ2-4; 7 bases line up with TRBD1. CDR1 and CDR2 from the germline V gene are KGHDR and SFDVKD. The CDR3 runs 17 residues. With 4 bases clipped from V and 6 bases from J, the junction kept 14 bases outside the gene matches.

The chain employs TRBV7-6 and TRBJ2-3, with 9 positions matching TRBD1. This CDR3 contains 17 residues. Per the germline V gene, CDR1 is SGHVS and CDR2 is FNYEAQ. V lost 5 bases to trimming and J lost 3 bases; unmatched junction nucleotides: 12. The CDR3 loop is CASSPRDRDISTDTQYF. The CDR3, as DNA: TGTGCCAGCAGCCCCCGGGACAGGGATATTTCTACAGATACGCAGTATTTT.

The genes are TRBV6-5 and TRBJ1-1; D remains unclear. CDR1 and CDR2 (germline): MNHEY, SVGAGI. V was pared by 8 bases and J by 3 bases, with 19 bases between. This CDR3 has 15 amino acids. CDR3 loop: CASCIMYSSDTEAFF. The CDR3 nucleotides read TGTGCCAGCTGTATTATGTATAGCTCAGACACTGAAGCTTTCTTT.

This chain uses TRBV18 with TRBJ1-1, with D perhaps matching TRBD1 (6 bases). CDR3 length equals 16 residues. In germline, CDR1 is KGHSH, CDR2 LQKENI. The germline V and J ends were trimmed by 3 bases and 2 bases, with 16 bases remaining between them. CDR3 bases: TGTGCCAGCTCACCGCCGACTCGGACAGAAAACACTGAAGCTTTCTTT. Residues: CASSPPTRTENTEAFF.

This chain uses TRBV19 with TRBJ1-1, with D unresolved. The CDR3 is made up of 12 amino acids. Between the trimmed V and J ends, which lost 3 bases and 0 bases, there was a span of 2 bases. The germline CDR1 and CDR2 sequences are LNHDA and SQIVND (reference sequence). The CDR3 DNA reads TGTGCCAGTAGTATTCTGAACACTGAAGCTTTCTTT. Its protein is CASSILNTEAFF.

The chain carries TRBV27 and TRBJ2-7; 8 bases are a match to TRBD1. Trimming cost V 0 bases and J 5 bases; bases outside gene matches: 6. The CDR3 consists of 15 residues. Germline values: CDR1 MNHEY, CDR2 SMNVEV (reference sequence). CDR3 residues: CASSLSWWTGHEQYF. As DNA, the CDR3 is TGTGCCAGCAGTTTATCGTGGTGGACAGGGCACGAGCAGTACTTC.

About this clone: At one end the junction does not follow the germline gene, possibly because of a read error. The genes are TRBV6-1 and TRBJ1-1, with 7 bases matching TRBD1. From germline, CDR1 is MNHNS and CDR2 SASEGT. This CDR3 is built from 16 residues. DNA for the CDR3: TGTGCCAGCCGTGATCGGCACAGGGGAGGTGACACTGAAGCTTTCTTT. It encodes CASRDRHRGGDTEAFF.

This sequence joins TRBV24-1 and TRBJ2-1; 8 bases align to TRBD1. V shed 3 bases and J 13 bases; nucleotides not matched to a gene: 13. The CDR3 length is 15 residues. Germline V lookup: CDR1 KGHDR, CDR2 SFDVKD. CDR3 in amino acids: CATSDPGAGGIEQFF. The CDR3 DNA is TGTGCCACCAGTGATCCCGGGGCAGGGGGCATAGAACAGTTCTTC.

The CDR3 here is CASSERGDVGDEQFF. Here the CDR3 DNA reads TGTGCCAGCAGTGAGCGGGGTGATGTAGGGGATGAGCAGTTCTTC. The V and J genes are TRBV6-1 and TRBJ2-1, with D maybe TRBD2 (6 bases). The CDR3 has 15 amino acids. The germline V and J ends were trimmed by 3 bases and 8 bases, with 17 bases remaining between them. Germline lookup yields CDR1 MNHNS and CDR2 SASEGT.

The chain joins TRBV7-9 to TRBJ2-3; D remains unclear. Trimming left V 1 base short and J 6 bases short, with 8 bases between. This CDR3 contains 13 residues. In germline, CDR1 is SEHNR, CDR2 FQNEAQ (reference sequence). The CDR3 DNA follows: TGTGCCAGCAGCTTAGTCGTATGGGATACGCAGTATTTT. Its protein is CASSLVVWDTQYF.

In DNA form, the CDR3 reads TGTGCCAGCAGCTCAGGGGGGTATGGCTACACCTTC. Translating it yields CASSSGGYGYTF. V gene TRBV7-9 combines with J gene TRBJ1-2, with 7 nucleotides matching TRBD1. V was pared by 4 bases and J by 5 bases, with 1 base of the junction left unmatched. The CDR3 loop spans 12 amino acids. CDR1 and CDR2 from the germline V gene are SEHNR and FQNEAQ (reference sequence). The full variable domain, completed using reference TRBV7-9 and TRBJ1-2, is DTGVSQNPRHKITKRGQNVTFRCDPISEHNRLYWYRQTLGQGPEFLTYFQNEAQLEKSRLLSDRFSAERPKGSFSTLEIQRTEQGDSAMYLCASSSGGYGYTFGSGTRLTVV.

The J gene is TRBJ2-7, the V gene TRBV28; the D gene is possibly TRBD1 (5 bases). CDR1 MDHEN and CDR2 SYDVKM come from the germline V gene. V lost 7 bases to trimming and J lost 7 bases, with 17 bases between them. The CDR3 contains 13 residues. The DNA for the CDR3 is TGTGCCAGCACCTTGGGGCCACCTTTTGAGCAGTACTTC. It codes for CASTLGPPFEQYF.

CDR3 sequence (DNA): TGCAGCGTTGAAAGCGGGGGGGCAGATACGCAGTATTTT. This codes for CSVESGGADTQYF. V gene TRBV29-1 combines with J gene TRBJ2-3, with TRBD2 matching 10 bases. CDR1 and CDR2 from the germline V gene are SQVTM and ANQGSEA. The length of the CDR3 is 13 residues. The V and J ends lost 2 bases and 4 bases, in that order; junction bases with no gene match: 0.

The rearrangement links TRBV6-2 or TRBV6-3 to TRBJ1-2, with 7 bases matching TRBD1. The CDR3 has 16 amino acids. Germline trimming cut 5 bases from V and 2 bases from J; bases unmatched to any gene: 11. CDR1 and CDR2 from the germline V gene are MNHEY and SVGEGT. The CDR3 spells CASSLYDRDVNYGYTF. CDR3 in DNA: TGTGCCAGCAGTCTATACGACAGGGACGTAAACTATGGCTACACCTTC.

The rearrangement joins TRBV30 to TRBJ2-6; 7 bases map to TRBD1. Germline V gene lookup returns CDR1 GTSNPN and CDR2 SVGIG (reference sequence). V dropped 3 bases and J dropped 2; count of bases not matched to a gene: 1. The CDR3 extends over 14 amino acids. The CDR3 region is CAWSQGAGANVLTF. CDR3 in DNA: TGTGCCTGGAGCCAGGGGGCTGGGGCCAACGTCCTGACTTTC.

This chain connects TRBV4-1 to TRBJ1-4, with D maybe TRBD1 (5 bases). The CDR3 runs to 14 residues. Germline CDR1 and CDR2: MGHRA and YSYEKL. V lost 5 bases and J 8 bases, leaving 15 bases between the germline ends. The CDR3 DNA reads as TGCGCCAGCAGCTACGGCCCCAGGGAGGAAAAACTGTTTTTT. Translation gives CASSYGPREEKLFF.

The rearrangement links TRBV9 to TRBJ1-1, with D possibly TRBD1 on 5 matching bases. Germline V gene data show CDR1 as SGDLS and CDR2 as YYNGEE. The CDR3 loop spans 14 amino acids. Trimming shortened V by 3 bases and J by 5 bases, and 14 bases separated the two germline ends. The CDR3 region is CASSARDHPTEAFF. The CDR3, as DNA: TGTGCCAGCAGCGCCCGGGACCATCCTACTGAAGCTTTCTTT.

The CDR3 here is CASSLRGTEAFF. CDR3 coding DNA: TGTGCCAGCAGTCTAAGGGGGACTGAAGCTTTCTTT. The rearrangement uses TRBV25-1 and TRBJ1-1, with D perhaps matching TRBD1 (6 bases). Trimming took 5 bases from V and 5 from J, leaving 9 bases between them. The CDR3 sequence is 12 residues long. Germline V gives CDR1 MGHDK, CDR2 SYGVNS. Full variable domain (remainder filled in from reference TRBV25-1 and TRBJ1-1): EADIYQTPRYLVIGTGKKITLECSQTMGHDKMYWYQQDPGMELHLIHYSYGVNSTEKGDLSSESTVSRIRTEHFPLTLESARPSHTSQYLCASSLRGTEAFFGQGTRLTVV.

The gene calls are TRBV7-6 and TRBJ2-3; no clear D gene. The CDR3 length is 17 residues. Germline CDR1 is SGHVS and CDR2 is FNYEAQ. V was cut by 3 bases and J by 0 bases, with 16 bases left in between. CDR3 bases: TGTGCCAGCAGCTTGATTGTGGCAGGCCGTAGCACAGATACGCAGTATTTT. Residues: CASSLIVAGRSTDTQYF.

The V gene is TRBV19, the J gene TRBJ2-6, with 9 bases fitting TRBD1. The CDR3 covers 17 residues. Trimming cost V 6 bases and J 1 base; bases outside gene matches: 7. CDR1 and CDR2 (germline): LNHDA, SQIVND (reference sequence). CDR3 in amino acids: CASRPGQGISGANVLTF. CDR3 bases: TGTGCCAGTAGGCCGGGACAGGGAATTTCTGGGGCCAACGTCCTGACTTTC. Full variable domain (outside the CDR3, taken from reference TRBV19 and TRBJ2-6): DGGITQSPKYLFRKEGQNVTLSCEQNLNHDAMYWYRQDPGQGLRLIYYSQIVNDFQKGDIAEGYSVSREKKESFPLTVTSAQKNPTAFYLCASRPGQGISGANVLTFGAGSRLTVL.

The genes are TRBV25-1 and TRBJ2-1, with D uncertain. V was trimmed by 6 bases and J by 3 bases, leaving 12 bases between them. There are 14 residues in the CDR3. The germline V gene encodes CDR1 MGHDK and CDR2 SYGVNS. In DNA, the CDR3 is TGTGCCAGCAGCGCCACATCCTTCTACAATGAGCAGTTCTTC. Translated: CASSATSFYNEQFF.